Listed here are 16 T cell receptor beta chains from one sample, sequenced in a study of graft-versus-host responses after intestinal transplantation. Here immunoSEQ multiplex PCR was the method, and the copy in TCRdb shows in-frame clones only, minus some. The sample has roughly 15,000 clones, approximately 33% seen once. Here the sequenced sample was alloreactive CD4+ T cells from a mixed lymphocyte reaction culture, taken before intestinal transplant. Specified subset: CFSE-low proliferating T cells sorted from roughly 6-day pre-transplant mixed lymphocyte reaction (GvH or HvG direction). These receptors were taken from a human patient who received an intestinal transplant.

Concerning this clone itself: A clone one base away is much larger, so this may be a read error. The same CDR3 also results from other DNA sequences found in this sample. The chain uses TRBV7-9 and TRBJ2-1; 8 bases align to TRBD2. J gave up 8 bases and V 5 bases, and 14 bases lay outside the gene matches. Germline CDR1 is SEHNR and CDR2 is FQNEAQ (reference sequence). The CDR3 length is 16 residues. The CDR3 sequence is CASSPGGQGVRDEQFF. The CDR3 DNA is TGTGCCAGCAGCCCGGGGGGGCAGGGAGTAAGGGATGAGCAGTTCTTC. The complete variable domain, with remaining parts taken from reference TRBV7-9 and TRBJ2-1, reads DTGVSQNPRHKITKRGQNVTFRCDPISEHNRLYWYRQTLGQGPEFLTYFQNEAQLEKSRLLSDRFSAERPKGSFSTLEIQRTEQGDSAMYLCASSPGGQGVRDEQFFGPGTRLTVL.

The V call is TRBV5-1, the J call TRBJ2-2; the D is unclear. V was shortened by 6 bases and J by 2 bases, with 11 bases between the two germline ends. The CDR3 loop spans 14 amino acids. The germline V gene has CDR1 SGHRS and CDR2 YFSETQ. CDR3 sequence reads: CASKNIRNTGELFF. The CDR3 region has the DNA TGCGCCAGCAAGAATATACGCAACACCGGGGAGCTGTTTTTT.

This clone was detected a few times. The genes are TRBV28 and TRBJ2-3, with D perhaps matching TRBD1 or TRBD2 (5 bases each). V was trimmed by 6 bases and J by 6 bases, leaving 19 bases between them. The CDR3 has 15 residues. In germline, CDR1 is MDHEN, CDR2 SYDVKM. CDR3 DNA sequence: TGTGCCAGCAGCCCCCTCCGGGGCTGGGTGGATACGCAGTATTTT. As protein: CASSPLRGWVDTQYF.

This clone is labeled as medium-sized. The rearrangement joins TRBV4-1 to TRBJ2-3, with TRBD2 matching over 13 bases. V lost 4 bases to trimming and J lost 6 bases; unmatched junction nucleotides: 7. Germline V gives CDR1 MGHRA, CDR2 YSYEKL. The CDR3 is 16 amino acids. CDR3 sequence reads: CASSPYGLAGEDTQYF. Written as DNA, the CDR3 is TGCGCCAGCAGCCCCTACGGACTAGCGGGAGAGGATACGCAGTATTTT.

The chain is built from TRBV7-9 and TRBJ2-5; TRBD2 agrees at 13 bases. The CDR3 totals 16 residues. V gave up 6 bases and J gave up 1 base; unmatched junction bases: 5. Germline CDR1 is SEHNR and CDR2 is FQNEAQ (reference sequence). The DNA of the CDR3 is TGTGCCAGCAGATCCGGACTAGCGGGGGCCCAAGAGACCCAGTACTTC. Its protein product is CASRSGLAGAQETQYF.

This chain links TRBV18 with TRBJ2-2, with 7 bases that match TRBD1. The CDR3 covers 15 residues. Germline CDR1 and CDR2: KGHSH and LQKENI. V gave up 2 bases and J gave up 4 bases; unmatched junction bases: 4. The CDR3 region is CASSPKGTVTGELFF. CDR3 DNA: TGTGCCAGCTCACCAAAAGGGACAGTCACCGGGGAGCTGTTTTTT.

The J gene is TRBJ2-1, the V gene TRBV7-3; 10 bases align to TRBD2. With 1 base clipped from V and 4 bases from J, the junction kept 4 bases outside the gene matches. The CDR3 has 16 residues. Germline CDR1 and CDR2: SGHTA and FQGTGA. CDR3 residues: CASSLRTSGLYNEQFF. The CDR3, as DNA: TGTGCCAGCAGCTTAAGGACTAGCGGATTATACAATGAGCAGTTCTTC.

This chain links TRBV5-8 with TRBJ2-7; the D is unclear. Trimming cost V 7 bases and J 3 bases, with 8 bases left between them. CDR3 length equals 11 residues. The germline CDR1 and CDR2 sequences are SGHTS and YDEGEE. In nucleotides, the CDR3 is TGTGCCAGCTTCCCCCACTACGAGCAGTACTTC. Its protein is CASFPHYEQYF.

This clone was detected a few times. This sequence joins TRBV5-1 and TRBJ2-4; no clear D. The CDR3 length is 11 residues. Between the trimmed V and J ends, which lost 6 bases and 4 bases, there was a span of 5 bases. Per germline, CDR1 SGHRS and CDR2 YFSETQ. This CDR3 is CASNYKNIQYF. Here the CDR3 DNA reads TGCGCCAGCAATTATAAAAACATTCAGTACTTC.

The chain uses TRBV5-8 and TRBJ2-7, with TRBD2 matching 8 bases. The CDR3 sequence is 15 residues long. Germline CDR1 and CDR2: SGHTS and YDEGEE. With 4 bases clipped from V and 6 bases from J, the junction kept 12 bases outside the gene matches. In nucleotides, the CDR3 is TGTGCCAGCAGCATACTAGCGGAGCCCAGGAGCGAGCAGTACTTC. This sequence encodes CASSILAEPRSEQYF.

This clone has a handful of counts. V usage is TRBV7-3 and J usage is TRBJ2-1; 9 nucleotides match TRBD2. From germline, CDR1 is SGHTA and CDR2 FQGTGA. This CDR3 has 17 residues. Trimming at V came to 2 bases and at J to 3 bases, leaving 8 bases not matched to a gene. CDR3 DNA: TGTGCCAGCAGCTTAGGGTTAGCGGGAGTTATCTACAATGAGCAGTTCTTC. It specifies CASSLGLAGVIYNEQFF.

This clone showed up just a few times. The rearrangement links TRBV5-1 to TRBJ2-4; D uncertain. The CDR3 is 16 amino acids. The V gene lost 2 bases and the J gene lost 0 bases, with 12 bases spanning the gap. The germline V gene has CDR1 SGHRS and CDR2 YFSETQ. This CDR3 reads CASSFPIIGAKNIQYF. The DNA for the CDR3 is TGCGCCAGCAGCTTCCCGATCATCGGAGCCAAAAACATTCAGTACTTC.

This clone appeared a few times. The gene calls are TRBV6-5 and TRBJ1-2; TRBD1 aligns across 10 bases. The CDR3 has 13 amino acids. Germline lookup yields CDR1 MNHEY and CDR2 SVGAGI. With V trimmed by 4 bases and J by 4 bases, 0 bases remained unmatched. The DNA for the CDR3 is TGTGCCAGCAGTTGGACAGGGGGCTATGGCTACACCTTC. This translates into CASSWTGGYGYTF.

The V gene is TRBV2, the J gene TRBJ1-1; D is unclear. Trimming removed 6 bases at V and 0 bases at J, with 5 bases between. This CDR3 has 12 residues. Germline V lookup: CDR1 SNHLY, CDR2 FYNNEI. In DNA form, the CDR3 reads TGTGCCAGCAGGCGATTGAACACTGAAGCTTTCTTT. Translating it yields CASRRLNTEAFF.

This clone was seen a few times. The chain joins TRBV6-5 to TRBJ1-2; TRBD1 is a possible D gene (5 bases). V was shortened by 8 bases and J by 7 bases, with 14 bases between the two germline ends. Germline CDR1 is MNHEY and CDR2 is SVGAGI. The CDR3 has 12 residues. The CDR3 DNA reads as TGTGCCAGCCGGGGCGGTTCATTTGGCTACACCTTC. It translates to CASRGGSFGYTF.

This clone was observed a few times. The chain has TRBV5-1 and TRBJ2-1, with 15 bases that match TRBD2. The V gene end was trimmed by 3 bases and the J gene end by 6 bases; junction bases not matched to a gene: 16. The CDR3 totals 20 residues. The germline V gene has CDR1 SGHRS and CDR2 YFSETQ. This CDR3 reads CASSSRTGYGLAGGGNEQFF. The CDR3, as DNA: TGCGCCAGCAGCTCCCGTACTGGATATGGACTAGCGGGAGGGGGCAATGAGCAGTTCTTC.